This T cell receptor beta chain was profiled in a study of beta chain features in type 1 diabetes. Isolated RNA was reverse transcribed in full, so expressed TCRB transcripts were sequenced. TCRdb's table, derived via immunoSEQ multiplex PCR, lists solely in-frame clones and lacks some. Of around 300,000 clones listed, under 8.5% are singletons. This clone was seen only a few times. This CDR3 is built from 14 residues. The germline gives CDR1 SGHDT, CDR2 YYEEEE. The ends were cut back, 0 bases at V and 5 bases at J, with 11 bases in the middle. The rearrangement uses TRBV5-6 and TRBJ2-5; a weak D match, TRBD2 (5 bases). This receptor was obtained from a woman between 18 and 29 years old in good health. The sequenced material came from central memory CD4+ T cells from blood. Written as DNA, the CDR3 is TGTGCCAGCAGCTTGGCCCCGGGCGGGGAGACCCAGTACTTC. This gives the protein CASSLAPGGETQYF.